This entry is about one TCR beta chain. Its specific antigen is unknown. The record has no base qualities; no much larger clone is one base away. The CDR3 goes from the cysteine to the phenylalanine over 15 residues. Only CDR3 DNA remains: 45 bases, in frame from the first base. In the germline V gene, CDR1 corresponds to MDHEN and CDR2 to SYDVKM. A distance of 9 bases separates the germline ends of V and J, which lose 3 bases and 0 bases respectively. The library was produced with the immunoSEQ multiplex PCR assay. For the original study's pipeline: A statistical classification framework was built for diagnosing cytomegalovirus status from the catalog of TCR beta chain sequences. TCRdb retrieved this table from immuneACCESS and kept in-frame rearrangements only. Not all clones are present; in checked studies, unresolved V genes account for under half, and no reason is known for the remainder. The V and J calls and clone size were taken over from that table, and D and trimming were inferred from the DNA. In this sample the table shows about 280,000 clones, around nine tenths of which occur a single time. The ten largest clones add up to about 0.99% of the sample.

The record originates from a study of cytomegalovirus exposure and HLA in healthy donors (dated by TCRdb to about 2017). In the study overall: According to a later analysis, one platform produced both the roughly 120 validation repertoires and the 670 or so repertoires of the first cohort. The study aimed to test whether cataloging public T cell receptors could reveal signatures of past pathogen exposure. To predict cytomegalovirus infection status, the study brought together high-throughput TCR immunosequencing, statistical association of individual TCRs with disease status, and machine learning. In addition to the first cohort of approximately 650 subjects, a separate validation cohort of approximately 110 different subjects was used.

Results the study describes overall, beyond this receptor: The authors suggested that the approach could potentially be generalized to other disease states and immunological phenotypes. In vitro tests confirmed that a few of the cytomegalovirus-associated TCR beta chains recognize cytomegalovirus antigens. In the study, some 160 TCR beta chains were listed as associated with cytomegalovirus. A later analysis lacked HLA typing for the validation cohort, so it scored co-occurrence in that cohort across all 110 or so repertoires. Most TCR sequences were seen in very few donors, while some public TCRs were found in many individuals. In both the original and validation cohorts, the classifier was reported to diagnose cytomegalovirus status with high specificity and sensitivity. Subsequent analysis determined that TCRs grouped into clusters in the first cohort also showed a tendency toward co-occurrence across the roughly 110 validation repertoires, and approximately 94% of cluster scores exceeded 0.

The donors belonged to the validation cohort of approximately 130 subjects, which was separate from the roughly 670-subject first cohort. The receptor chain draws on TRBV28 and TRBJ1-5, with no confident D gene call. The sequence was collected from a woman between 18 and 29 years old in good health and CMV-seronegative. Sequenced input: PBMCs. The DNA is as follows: TGTGCCAGCAGTTTCCGACGGGGTAGCAATCAGCCCCAGCATTTT. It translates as CASSFRRGSNQPQHF.